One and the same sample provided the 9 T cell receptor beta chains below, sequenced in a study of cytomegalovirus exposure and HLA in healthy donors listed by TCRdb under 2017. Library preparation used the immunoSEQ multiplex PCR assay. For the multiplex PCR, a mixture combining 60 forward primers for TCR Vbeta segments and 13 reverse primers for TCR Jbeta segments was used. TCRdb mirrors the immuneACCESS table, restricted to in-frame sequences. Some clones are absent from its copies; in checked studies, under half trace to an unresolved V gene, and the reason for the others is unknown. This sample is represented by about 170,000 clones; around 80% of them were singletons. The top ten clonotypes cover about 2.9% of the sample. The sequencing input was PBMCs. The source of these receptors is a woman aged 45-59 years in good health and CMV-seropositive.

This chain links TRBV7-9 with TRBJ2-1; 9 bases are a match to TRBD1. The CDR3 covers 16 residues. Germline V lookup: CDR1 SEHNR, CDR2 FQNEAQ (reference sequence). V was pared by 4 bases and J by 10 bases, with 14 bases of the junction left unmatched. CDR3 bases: TGTGCCAGCAGCTATTCCGGGACAGGGTTTTCGGGCGAGCAGTTCTTC. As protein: CASSYSGTGFSGEQFF. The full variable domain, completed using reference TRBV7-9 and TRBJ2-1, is DTGVSQNPRHKITKRGQNVTFRCDPISEHNRLYWYRQTLGQGPEFLTYFQNEAQLEKSRLLSDRFSAERPKGSFSTLEIQRTEQGDSAMYLCASSYSGTGFSGEQFFGPGTRLTVL.

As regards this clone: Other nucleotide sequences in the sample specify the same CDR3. CDR3 protein: CASTRGANNEQFF. CDR3 nucleotide sequence: TGTGCCAGCACCCGCGGGGCAAACAATGAGCAGTTCTTC. The rearrangement joins TRBV6-5 to TRBJ2-1; TRBD2 might be the D (6 bases). V lost 7 bases to trimming and J lost 5 bases, with 12 bases between them. Germline values: CDR1 MNHEY, CDR2 SVGAGI. The CDR3 runs to 13 residues.

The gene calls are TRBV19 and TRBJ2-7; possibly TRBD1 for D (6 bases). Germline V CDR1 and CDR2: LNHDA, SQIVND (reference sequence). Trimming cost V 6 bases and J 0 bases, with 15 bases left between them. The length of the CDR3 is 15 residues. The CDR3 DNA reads TGTGCCAGTAGCCGGAGGCAGGGGCCCTCCTACGAGCAGTACTTC. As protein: CASSRRQGPSYEQYF. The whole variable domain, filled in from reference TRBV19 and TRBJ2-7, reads DGGITQSPKYLFRKEGQNVTLSCEQNLNHDAMYWYRQDPGQGLRLIYYSQIVNDFQKGDIAEGYSVSREKKESFPLTVTSAQKNPTAFYLCASSRRQGPSYEQYFGPGTRLTVT.

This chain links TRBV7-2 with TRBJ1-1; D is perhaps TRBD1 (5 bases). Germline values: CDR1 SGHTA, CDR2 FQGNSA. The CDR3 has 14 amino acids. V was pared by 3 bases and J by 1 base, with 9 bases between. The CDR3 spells CASSFITGNTEAFF. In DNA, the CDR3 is TGTGCCAGCAGCTTTATTACAGGGAACACTGAAGCTTTCTTT.

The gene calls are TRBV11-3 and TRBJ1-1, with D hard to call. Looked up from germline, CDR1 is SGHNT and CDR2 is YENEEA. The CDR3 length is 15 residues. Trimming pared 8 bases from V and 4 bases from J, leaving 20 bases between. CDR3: CASSPGGLVGTEAFF. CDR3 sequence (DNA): TGTGCCAGCTCCCCAGGAGGGTTAGTTGGCACTGAAGCTTTCTTT.

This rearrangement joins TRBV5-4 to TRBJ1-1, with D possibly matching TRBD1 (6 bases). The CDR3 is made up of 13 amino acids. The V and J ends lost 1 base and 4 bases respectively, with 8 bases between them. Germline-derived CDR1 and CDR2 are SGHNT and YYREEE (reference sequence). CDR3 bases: TGTGCCAGCAGCTTGACAGGGACCACTGAAGCTTTCTTT. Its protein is CASSLTGTTEAFF.

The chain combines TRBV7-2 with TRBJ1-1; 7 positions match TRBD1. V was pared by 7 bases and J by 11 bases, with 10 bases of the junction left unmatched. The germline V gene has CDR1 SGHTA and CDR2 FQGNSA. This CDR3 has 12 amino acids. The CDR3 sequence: CASTYRGPEAFF. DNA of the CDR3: TGTGCCAGCACCTACAGGGGCCCGGAGGCTTTCTTT.

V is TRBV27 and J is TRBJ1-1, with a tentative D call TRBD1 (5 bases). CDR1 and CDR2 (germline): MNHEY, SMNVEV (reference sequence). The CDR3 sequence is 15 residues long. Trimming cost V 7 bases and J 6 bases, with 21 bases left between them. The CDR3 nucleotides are TGTGCCAGCACCCCCTTGGGGGGGTCGAGGGCTGAAGCTTTCTTT. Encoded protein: CASTPLGGSRAEAFF.

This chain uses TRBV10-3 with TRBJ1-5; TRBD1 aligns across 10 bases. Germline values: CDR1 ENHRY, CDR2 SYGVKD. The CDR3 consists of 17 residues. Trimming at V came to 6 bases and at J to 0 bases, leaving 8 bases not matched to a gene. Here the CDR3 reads CAISSGTGANSNQPQHF. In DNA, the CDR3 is TGTGCCATCAGCTCCGGGACAGGGGCTAATAGCAATCAGCCCCAGCATTTT.